The rows below give T cell receptor beta chains drawn from one sample of a study of blood T cell repertoires in COVID-19. Only in-frame clones appear in the TCRdb table, and some are missing; sequencing was by immunoSEQ multiplex PCR. The sample lists roughly 200,000 clones, about 87% occurring once. The specimen sequenced was PBMCs or T cells enriched from blood (not recorded which). Receptors were obtained from a young man who had recovered from COVID-19. Each CDR3 is given with its conserved first and last residue.

v_gene	CDR3aa
TRBV4-3	CASSQAGTAYGYTF
TRBV6-5	CASSTGNEPTDTQYF
TRBV7-8	CASSSRGRYGYTF
TRBV3-1/TRBV3-2	CASSQASNEQFF
TRBV19	CASSIITGEVSGYTF
TRBV5-4	CASSYQRAEYYEQYF
TRBV27	CASSLWGAGANVLTF
TRBV4-1	CASSQAQHRERAYEQYF
TRBV12-3/TRBV12-4	CASSLASGGYTF
TRBV4-3	CASSQVVPGTGETQYF
TRBV6-5	CASSYYGVIQETQYF
TRBV30	CAWAIAGNTGELFF
TRBV20-1	CSASNFPAGRDEQYF
TRBV6-5	CASSRGDIENTIYF
TRBV11-1	CASSFRTSRRADTQYF
TRBV7-9	CASSSTGGLGNTIYF